This section outlines one TCR beta chain sequence together with its context. This CDR3 spans 13 amino acids. Unmatched junction bases numbered 2, after V lost 2 bases and J lost 5 bases. This record comes from a study of neurological immune-mediated disorders. cDNA was made by 5'RACE with 10-nucleotide random UMIs. TCRdb analysed the 5' RACE reads with MiXCR anew, one entry per CDR3 protein. The data show under 50,000 distinct CDR3 sequences, under 14% seen once. This sequence joins TRBV12-3 or TRBV12-4 and TRBJ1-1; the match to TRBD1 covers 7 bases. Source material: CD4+ T cells from blood. The source of this sequence is a woman in her 30s with HTLV-1-associated myelopathy (HAM/TSP). CDR3 DNA: TGTGCCAGCAGTTTACAGGGGGTTACTGAAGCTTTCTTT. The encoded protein is CASSLQGVTEAFF.